These 27 T cell receptor beta chains share one sample of origin, sequenced in a study of cytotoxic CD8 clonotypes in ibrutinib-treated CLL. Method: immunoSEQ multiplex PCR; TCRdb's copy keeps in-frame clones and lacks some. Seen here are 150,000 or so clones, about 80% observed once, and the top ten hold about 13%. This specimen was PBMCs, taken after 12 months of ibrutinib treatment. Receptors were obtained from a human donor with chronic lymphocytic leukemia.

The rearrangement joins TRBV7-2 to TRBJ2-1; 12 nucleotides line up with TRBD2. V lost 3 bases and J lost 2; bases outside the gene matches: 5. Germline V lookup: CDR1 SGHTA, CDR2 FQGNSA. The CDR3 runs 17 residues. CDR3 loop: CASSLTSGSRTYNEQFF. CDR3 in DNA: TGTGCCAGCAGCTTGACTAGCGGGAGTCGGACCTACAATGAGCAGTTCTTC.

The V and J genes are TRBV4-2 and TRBJ1-3, with 8 nucleotides matching TRBD1. The V and J ends lost 1 base and 6 bases, in that order; junction bases with no gene match: 8. Germline V lookup: CDR1 LGHNA, CDR2 YNFKEQ. The length of the CDR3 is 16 residues. In DNA, the CDR3 is TGTGCCAGCAGCCAAGGACAGGGACAGGTGGAAAACACCATATATTTT. Protein sequence: CASSQGQGQVENTIYF.

The chain uses TRBV27 and TRBJ2-5; 8 nucleotides agree with TRBD1. J was trimmed by 7 bases and V by 3 bases; bases with no gene match: 4. This CDR3 spans 13 amino acids. Germline CDR1 is MNHEY and CDR2 is SMNVEV (reference sequence). This CDR3 is CASSLTGDGTQYF. In DNA, the CDR3 is TGTGCCAGCAGTTTGACAGGGGACGGGACCCAGTACTTC.

V usage is TRBV4-3 and J usage is TRBJ1-1; TRBD1 might be the D (6 bases). The CDR3 is made up of 14 amino acids. In germline, CDR1 is LGHNA, CDR2 YSLEER. Deletions cut 3 bases from V and 3 bases from J, with 11 bases between. The CDR3 sequence is CASSQARGDTEAFF. CDR3 in DNA: TGCGCCAGCAGCCAGGCAAGGGGGGACACTGAAGCTTTCTTT.

This chain uses TRBV9 with TRBJ1-3; 7 bases fit TRBD1. Germline CDR1 is SGDLS and CDR2 is YYNGEE. The CDR3 extends over 13 amino acids. Trimming removed 3 bases from V and 9 bases from J; junction bases left unmatched: 6. CDR3 region: CASSGQGDGTIYF. CDR3 bases: TGTGCCAGCAGCGGTCAGGGGGACGGCACCATATATTTT.

V gene TRBV19 combines with J gene TRBJ1-1, with D possibly matching TRBD1 (6 bases). Germline assignment: CDR1 LNHDA and CDR2 SQIVND (reference sequence). The CDR3 is 13 residues long. Trimming stripped 7 bases from V and 1 base from J, with 10 bases between. CDR3 protein: CASIKGGNTEAFF. CDR3 nucleotide sequence: TGTGCCAGTATAAAGGGGGGGAACACTGAAGCTTTCTTT.

This chain connects TRBV6-6 to TRBJ2-1; D unclear. CDR1 is MNHNY, CDR2 SVGAGI, per germline (reference sequence). This CDR3 spans 14 amino acids. Trimming stripped 6 bases from V and 4 bases from J, with 13 bases between. CDR3: CASRLRTAYNEQFF. CDR3 in DNA: TGTGCCAGCAGACTCAGGACGGCGTACAATGAGCAGTTCTTC.

There are a few counts of this clone. One end of the junction is discordant with germline, which a read error may explain. The chain has TRBV5-1 and TRBJ2-2; 8 bases match TRBD1. The CDR3 covers 15 residues. Germline V gene sequence: CDR1 SGHRS, CDR2 YFSETQ. This CDR3 is CASRLDRAYTGELFF. In DNA form, the CDR3 reads TGCGCCAGCAGATTGGACAGGGCTTATACCGGGGAGCTGTTTTTT.

The chain links TRBV6-5 to TRBJ1-1; D ambiguous. Trimming took 6 bases from V and 8 from J, leaving 19 bases between them. This CDR3 contains 14 residues. Germline V gene sequence: CDR1 MNHEY, CDR2 SVGAGI. Written as DNA, the CDR3 is TGTGCCAGCAGCCAGACAAGGAAAACGCCCGAAGCTTTCTTT. Its protein is CASSQTRKTPEAFF.

The rearrangement joins TRBV11-1 to TRBJ2-5; 7 nucleotides line up with TRBD2. After removal of 2 bases from V and 4 bases from J, the junction contained 10 bases not matched to a gene. The CDR3 loop spans 16 amino acids. Germline V lookup: CDR1 SGHAT, CDR2 FQDESV (reference sequence). The CDR3 is CASSLSLAEGLETQYF. CDR3 bases: TGTGCCAGCAGCTTATCGCTAGCGGAAGGATTAGAGACCCAGTACTTC. The variable domain in full, with the rest retrieved from reference TRBV11-1 and TRBJ2-5, is EAEVAQSPRYKITEKSQAVAFWCDPISGHATLYWYRQILGQGPELLVQFQDESVVDDSQLPKDRFSAERLKGVDSTLKIQPAELGDSAMYLCASSLSLAEGLETQYFGPGTRLLVL.

The V and J genes are TRBV27 and TRBJ1-3, with a weak D call TRBD1 (5 bases). Looked up from germline, CDR1 is MNHEY and CDR2 is SMNVEV (reference sequence). CDR3 length equals 15 residues. Trimming stripped 6 bases from V and 0 bases from J, with 12 bases between. CDR3 loop: CASRLDSSSGNTIYF. CDR3 coding DNA: TGTGCCAGCAGACTAGACAGTAGCTCTGGAAACACCATATATTTT.

There are a few counts of this clone. The chain links TRBV5-4 to TRBJ2-7, with 9 bases lining up with TRBD1. The CDR3 extends over 14 amino acids. V lost 2 bases and J lost 6; bases outside the gene matches: 6. In germline, CDR1 is SGHNT, CDR2 YYREEE (reference sequence). CDR3 residues: CASSFQDRGSEQYF. CDR3 DNA: TGTGCCAGCAGCTTTCAGGACAGGGGATCCGAGCAGTACTTC.

This clone showed up just a few times. The junction does not match germline at one end; this may be a read error. The genes are TRBV19 and TRBJ2-7, with D possibly TRBD2 on 6 matching bases. CDR3 length: 14 residues. Germline lookup yields CDR1 LNHDA and CDR2 SQIVND (reference sequence). The CDR3 reads CASSPAGSSDEQYF. The CDR3 DNA reads as TGTGCCAGTAGTCCCGCGGGAAGCTCCGACGAGCAGTACTTC.

In DNA, the CDR3 is TGTGCCAGCAGCGTGTCGGGGGGCGCTTCCAACTATGGCTACACCTTC. Amino acids: CASSVSGGASNYGYTF. The rearrangement joins TRBV9 to TRBJ1-2; weak D call: TRBD1 (6 bases). This CDR3 contains 16 residues. Germline V gene lookup returns CDR1 SGDLS and CDR2 YYNGEE. Trimming removed 2 bases at V and 2 bases at J, with 16 bases between.

The V and J genes are TRBV10-2 and TRBJ2-1; tentative D call: TRBD2 (5 bases). This CDR3 contains 12 residues. The V end lost 8 bases, the J end lost 6 bases, and 11 bases lay between the germline ends. Germline CDR1 reads WSHSY; CDR2 reads SAAADI. CDR3 region: CASCSDRNEQFF. The CDR3 nucleotides read TGCGCCAGCTGTAGCGACCGCAATGAGCAGTTCTTC.

This clone appeared many times. The genes are TRBV4-3 and TRBJ2-1; D may be TRBD2 (6 bases). Germline assignment: CDR1 LGHNA and CDR2 YSLEER. The germline V and J ends were trimmed by 5 bases and 3 bases, with 14 bases remaining between them. The CDR3 loop spans 15 amino acids. CDR3: CASSAESGGYNEQFF. The CDR3 DNA reads as TGCGCCAGCAGCGCGGAGTCCGGGGGCTACAATGAGCAGTTCTTC.

The chain is built from TRBV10-3 and TRBJ1-1; a weak D match, TRBD1 (6 bases). V lost 0 bases and J lost 1, with 12 bases in between. Germline CDR1 and CDR2: ENHRY and SYGVKD. This CDR3 has 16 residues. Here the CDR3 reads CAISESGGWANTEAFF. The CDR3, as DNA: TGTGCCATCAGTGAGTCCGGGGGCTGGGCGAACACTGAAGCTTTCTTT.

CDR3: CASKSTSGSTSSYEQYF. CDR3 DNA sequence: TGTGCCAGCAAAAGCACTAGCGGGAGTACCAGCTCCTACGAGCAGTACTTC. The chain combines TRBV28 with TRBJ2-7, with TRBD2 identical over 11 bases. Germline V CDR1 and CDR2: MDHEN, SYDVKM. The length of the CDR3 is 17 residues. J was trimmed by 0 bases and V by 7 bases; bases with no gene match: 11. The full variable domain, completed using reference TRBV28 and TRBJ2-7, is DVKVTQSSRYLVKRTGEKVFLECVQDMDHENMFWYRQDPGLGLRLIYFSYDVKMKEKGDIPEGYSVSREKKERFSLILESASTNQTSMYLCASKSTSGSTSSYEQYFGPGTRLTVT.

The sample holds a few counts of this clone. The V and J genes are TRBV18 and TRBJ2-2; D unclear. The CDR3 is made up of 14 amino acids. The germline CDR1 and CDR2 sequences are KGHSH and LQKENI. Trimming stripped 2 bases from V and 7 bases from J, with 11 bases between. CDR3 coding DNA: TGTGCCAGCTCACCAAACTACCCCCACGGGGAGCTGTTTTTT. Protein product: CASSPNYPHGELFF.

J is TRBJ2-7 and V is TRBV18, with TRBD2 matching 8 bases. Unmatched junction bases numbered 4, after V lost 1 base and J lost 2 bases. Germline CDR1 and CDR2: KGHSH and LQKENI. There are 15 residues in the CDR3. CDR3 nucleotides: TGTGCCAGCTCACCACGGCGGGAGGCCCCCTACGAGCAGTACTTC. It is translated as CASSPRREAPYEQYF.

The chain links TRBV5-1 to TRBJ2-5; a weak D match, TRBD1 (6 bases). Germline assignment: CDR1 SGHRS and CDR2 YFSETQ. The CDR3 totals 15 residues. V was clipped by 0 bases and J by 5 bases, with 14 bases between them. The CDR3: CASSLETGSRETQYF. The DNA for the CDR3 is TGCGCCAGCAGCTTGGAAACAGGGAGTAGGGAGACCCAGTACTTC.

The J gene is TRBJ2-3, the V gene TRBV7-9, with 10 nucleotides matching TRBD1. Germline lookup yields CDR1 SEHNR and CDR2 FQNEAQ (reference sequence). The CDR3 is 15 amino acids. V dropped 5 bases and J dropped 4; count of bases not matched to a gene: 6. CDR3 nucleotide sequence: TGTGCCAGCAGCCGAGTGGGACAGGGGTCAGATACGCAGTATTTT. It codes for CASSRVGQGSDTQYF.

This sequence joins TRBV19 and TRBJ2-5; D may match TRBD1 or TRBD2 (6 bases each). Trimming cost V 1 base and J 0 bases, with 9 bases left between them. This CDR3 spans 15 amino acids. Germline assignment: CDR1 LNHDA and CDR2 SQIVND (reference sequence). CDR3 DNA sequence: TGTGCCAGTAGTATAGGGGGGGCCGACCAAGAGACCCAGTACTTC. Translating it yields CASSIGGADQETQYF.

The chain is built from TRBV4-2 and TRBJ2-7; tentatively, D is TRBD1 (5 bases). Germline V gene lookup returns CDR1 LGHNA and CDR2 YNFKEQ. This CDR3 has 13 residues. Trimming took off 5 bases at V and 3 bases at J, with 11 bases between the two ends. The CDR3 nucleotides are TGTGCCAGCAGCTATTTAGACAGCTACGAGCAGTACTTC. Protein sequence: CASSYLDSYEQYF.

The chain links TRBV6-5 to TRBJ2-7, with a possible D match to TRBD2 (6 bases). V was shortened by 6 bases and J by 2 bases, with 17 bases between the two germline ends. This CDR3 region has 15 residues. Per the germline V gene, CDR1 is MNHEY and CDR2 is SVGAGI. CDR3 residues: CASSPTLSGTYEQYF. The CDR3 DNA reads as TGTGCCAGCAGCCCTACTCTTAGCGGTACCTACGAGCAGTACTTC.

The chain is built from TRBV5-1 and TRBJ1-4; unclear D gene. Germline V gene data show CDR1 as SGHRS and CDR2 as YFSETQ. The V end lost 4 bases, the J end lost 0 bases, and 16 bases lay between the germline ends. This CDR3 has 17 residues. The CDR3 region is CASSPNPNSATNEKLFF. The CDR3 nucleotides read TGCGCCAGCAGCCCCAACCCCAACAGTGCAACTAATGAAAAACTGTTTTTT.

V usage is TRBV5-1 and J usage is TRBJ2-5, with TRBD2 matching 11 bases. Germline V gene sequence: CDR1 SGHRS, CDR2 YFSETQ. V lost 0 bases to trimming and J lost 1 base; unmatched junction nucleotides: 2. This CDR3 contains 16 residues. The CDR3 protein is CASSLGLAGGQETQYF. CDR3 DNA sequence: TGCGCCAGCAGCTTGGGCCTAGCGGGAGGCCAAGAGACCCAGTACTTC.